The 18 T cell receptor beta chains in this list originate from one sample, sequenced in a study of OX40 agonist ivuxolimab in advanced cancers. Assay: immunoSEQ multiplex PCR; the TCRdb copy retains only in-frame clones and omits some. The table records around 60,000 clones, around 90% of them present only once. The sequencing here drew on CD4+ or CD8+ T cells sorted from blood, taken in a trial of the OX40 agonist ivuxolimab. These receptors originate from an adult with an advanced solid tumor such as melanoma, head and neck, liver or kidney cancer.

V gene TRBV6-6 combines with J gene TRBJ2-7; D is ambiguous. Trimming took off 5 bases at V and 0 bases at J, with 14 bases between the two ends. The CDR3 runs to 15 residues. Germline V gene data show CDR1 as MNHNY and CDR2 as SVGAGI (reference sequence). The CDR3 loop reads CASSRDWAHSYEQYF. In DNA, the CDR3 is TGTGCCAGCAGTCGCGACTGGGCCCACTCCTACGAGCAGTACTTC.

The rearrangement links TRBV28 to TRBJ2-1; 12 bases fit TRBD2. The germline CDR1 and CDR2 sequences are MDHEN and SYDVKM. Germline trimming cut 6 bases from V and 7 bases from J; bases unmatched to any gene: 13. This CDR3 has 17 residues. This CDR3 is CASSPPLLAGGLNEQFF. The DNA for the CDR3 is TGTGCCAGCAGCCCCCCCCTACTAGCGGGAGGTTTGAATGAGCAGTTCTTC.

V and J are TRBV5-1 and TRBJ2-5, with TRBD2 matching 10 bases. The CDR3 consists of 14 residues. Germline values: CDR1 SGHRS, CDR2 YFSETQ. Germline trimming cut 3 bases from V and 5 bases from J; bases unmatched to any gene: 4. This CDR3 reads CASSSAGGLETQYF. CDR3 in DNA: TGCGCCAGCAGCTCAGCGGGAGGGCTGGAGACCCAGTACTTC.

This sequence joins TRBV11-3 and TRBJ1-4; D gene uncertain. The CDR3 spans 15 residues. The germline V and J ends were trimmed by 0 bases and 4 bases, with 9 bases remaining between them. The germline CDR1 and CDR2 sequences are SGHNT and YENEEA. The CDR3: CASSLDGVNNEKLFF. The CDR3, as DNA: TGTGCCAGCAGCTTAGATGGGGTGAATAATGAAAAACTGTTTTTT.

The rearrangement uses TRBV7-2 and TRBJ2-5; D gene uncertain. Trimming left V 2 bases short and J 1 base short, with 8 bases between. The germline V gene encodes CDR1 SGHTA and CDR2 FQGNSA. This CDR3 is 14 amino acids long. CDR3 bases: TGTGCCAGCAGCTTATACAGCCTCCAAGAGACCCAGTACTTC. Translation: CASSLYSLQETQYF.

This clone was seen a single time. The J gene is TRBJ1-5, the V gene TRBV19; TRBD1 is a possible D gene (5 bases). Germline CDR1 and CDR2: LNHDA and SQIVND (reference sequence). Trimming took 4 bases from V and 0 from J, leaving 7 bases between them. There are 14 residues in the CDR3. CDR3 loop: CASSRDSSNQPQHF. The CDR3 DNA follows: TGTGCCAGTAGTAGAGACAGTAGCAATCAGCCCCAGCATTTT.

The V gene is TRBV19, the J gene TRBJ2-3, with D possibly matching TRBD2 (7 bases). There are 16 residues in the CDR3. The V gene's germline CDR1 is LNHDA and CDR2 SQIVND (reference sequence). Trimming stripped 1 base from V and 1 base from J, with 12 bases between. The CDR3 sequence: CASSIVKGGRTDTQYF. The CDR3 DNA is TGTGCCAGTAGTATAGTTAAGGGGGGGCGCACAGATACGCAGTATTTT.

This clone was picked up one time. J is TRBJ2-1 and V is TRBV10-1, with 9 bases lining up with TRBD2. CDR3 length equals 15 residues. CDR1 is WNHNN, CDR2 SYGVQD, per germline (reference sequence). The J segment lost 8 bases and the V segment lost 2 bases, leaving 7 bases of the junction unmatched. CDR3 DNA sequence: TGCGCCAGCAGTGAGGCGGGGGGGGGCGTGGATGAGCAGTTCTTC. It yields the protein CASSEAGGGVDEQFF.

The chain joins TRBV19 to TRBJ2-5; 9 bases agree with TRBD2. Germline CDR1 and CDR2: LNHDA and SQIVND (reference sequence). This CDR3 is 15 amino acids long. J was trimmed by 5 bases and V by 3 bases; bases with no gene match: 7. The CDR3 region has the DNA TGTGCCAGTAGTATTTCTAGCGGGAAGGGGGAGACCCAGTACTTC. Translation: CASSISSGKGETQYF.

This clone has just one count. The chain links TRBV12-5 to TRBJ2-3; 8 nucleotides align to TRBD1. The V segment lost 2 bases and the J segment 1 base; nucleotides outside the gene matches: 5. The germline V gene encodes CDR1 LGHNT and CDR2 FRNRAP. This CDR3 is 16 amino acids long. CDR3: CASGLRGQARTDTQYF. CDR3 sequence (DNA): TGTGCTAGTGGTTTGCGGGGACAGGCCCGCACAGATACGCAGTATTTT.

The J gene is TRBJ1-1, the V gene TRBV7-2, with a weak D call TRBD1 (6 bases). Germline V CDR1 and CDR2: SGHTA, FQGNSA. The CDR3 is 16 residues long. The V end was cut by 5 bases, the J end by 5 bases, with 21 bases between. The CDR3 spells CASSLPPQGMGTEAFF. The CDR3 DNA is TGTGCCAGCAGCCTACCGCCTCAGGGGATGGGGACTGAAGCTTTCTTT.

The chain recombines TRBV6-5 with TRBJ1-2; D not resolved. The CDR3 sequence is 15 residues long. Germline lookup yields CDR1 MNHEY and CDR2 SVGAGI. Trimming took off 0 bases at V and 4 bases at J, with 12 bases between the two ends. CDR3: CASSYSNQAGYGYTF. DNA of the CDR3: TGTGCCAGCAGTTACTCGAACCAGGCGGGCTATGGCTACACCTTC.

The rearrangement joins TRBV28 to TRBJ2-3; 11 bases line up with TRBD2. The CDR3 spans 19 residues. Germline V gene sequence: CDR1 MDHEN, CDR2 SYDVKM. V trimming: 3 bases; J trimming: 2 bases; junction bases outside the gene matches: 13. The CDR3 coding sequence is TGTGCCAGCAGTTTGTTGGGGGCCGGGACTAGCGGAGCCACAGATACGCAGTATTTT. It yields the protein CASSLLGAGTSGATDTQYF.

This clone was seen just once. The chain carries TRBV30 and TRBJ2-1; 15 positions agree with TRBD2. The CDR3 runs to 16 residues. V shed 4 bases and J 8 bases; nucleotides not matched to a gene: 9. The germline CDR1 and CDR2 sequences are GTSNPN and SVGIG (reference sequence). The CDR3 here is CAWKPGLAGGWDEQFF. CDR3 sequence (DNA): TGTGCCTGGAAACCTGGACTAGCGGGAGGGTGGGATGAGCAGTTCTTC.

The chain recombines TRBV18 with TRBJ2-5; D possibly corresponds to TRBD2 (5 bases). Per the germline V gene, CDR1 is KGHSH and CDR2 is LQKENI. V lost 3 bases, J lost 3 bases, and 20 bases lay in between. The CDR3 consists of 17 residues. CDR3 nucleotide sequence: TGTGCCAGCTCACCCCTGTGGGAGCCATCTTCAAAAGAGACCCAGTACTTC. This encodes CASSPLWEPSSKETQYF.

V is TRBV6-5 and J is TRBJ1-1, with 11 bases aligning to TRBD1. CDR1 and CDR2 (germline): MNHEY, SVGAGI. The trim removed 6 bases at V and 1 base at J, leaving 4 bases unmatched. The CDR3 runs to 15 residues. The CDR3 spells CASRGQGAGNTEAFF. As DNA, the CDR3 is TGTGCCAGCAGAGGACAGGGGGCCGGGAACACTGAAGCTTTCTTT.

The rearrangement links TRBV18 to TRBJ1-4; weak D call: TRBD1 (6 bases). This CDR3 is 16 amino acids long. CDR1 is KGHSH and CDR2 is LQKENI in the germline V gene. The V gene lost 5 bases and the J gene lost 5 bases, with 18 bases spanning the gap. The CDR3 DNA follows: TGTGCCAGCTCAGCTGGAGCGGGGGGCTTCAATGAAAAACTGTTTTTT. Translation gives CASSAGAGGFNEKLFF.

About this clone: Germline and junction disagree at one end, which may indicate a read error. The chain joins TRBV15 to TRBJ2-5, with D perhaps matching TRBD2 (5 bases). This CDR3 region has 16 residues. Germline CDR1 LNHNV, CDR2 YYDKDF (reference sequence). This CDR3 is CATSRADGGWKETQYF. The CDR3 DNA reads as TGTGCCACCAGCAGAGCAGACGGAGGATGGAAAGAGACCCAATACTTC.